This T cell receptor beta chain was profiled in a study of shared clonotypes between healthy human individuals. Study background: Donors had three CD4 naive, three CD4 memory, two CD8 naive and one CD8 memory plate apiece.

General study results and limits: The sharing of 5% to 6.5% of naive CD4 clonotypes was seen across several donors.

In regard to this clone: Its antigen is unidentified.

Naive CD8 cells comprised CD45RO-negative, CCR7-positively selected cells, excluding terminally differentiated effector memory CD45RA+ cells. Each of the donors was a healthy adult who was HIV-negative and had not had a recent acute infection or vaccination. The input for sorted-subset replicate PCRs was 200 ng DNA, some 28,000 T cell genomes. Clones were read by immunoSEQ multiplex PCR, and TCRdb kept only the in-frame ones, dropping some. Seen here are about 580,000 clones, about 98% observed once, and the top ten hold approximately 0.33%. This CDR3 spans 16 amino acids. J lost 3 bases, V lost 1 base, and 4 bases had no gene match. Per germline, CDR1 MNHEY and CDR2 SMNVEV (reference sequence).

Material for sequencing was naive CD8+ T cells sorted from blood. The chain couples TRBV27 to TRBJ2-1; 9 bases match TRBD2. The source of this sequence is a man between 25 and 39 years old in good health. As DNA, the CDR3 is TGTGCCAGCAGTTTATTACTAGCGGGCAACTACAATGAGCAGTTCTTC. It yields the protein CASSLLLAGNYNEQFF.